The 6 T cell receptor beta chains listed next were all sequenced from one sample in a study of cytomegalovirus exposure and HLA in healthy donors. Primers included in the PCR were 60 Vbeta and 13 Jbeta primers. Profiled with immunoSEQ multiplex PCR; TCRdb holds only in-frame clones, not every one. Here the sample spans tens of thousands of clones, roughly two thirds being singletons. Sample: PBMCs. These receptors were taken from a human donor in good health.

The chain combines TRBV29-1 with TRBJ1-2; 10 positions match TRBD1. The V gene's germline CDR1 is SQVTM and CDR2 ANQGSEA. V lost 4 bases to trimming and J lost 8 bases; unmatched junction nucleotides: 13. The CDR3 consists of 15 residues. The CDR3 here is CSVVNSLGQGGGYTF. The CDR3 DNA reads as TGCAGCGTTGTAAACTCGCTAGGACAGGGGGGCGGCTACACCTTC. The complete variable domain, with remaining parts taken from reference TRBV29-1 and TRBJ1-2, reads SAVISQKPSRDICQRGTSLTIQCQVDSQVTMMFWYRQQPGQSLTLIATANQGSEATYESGFVIDKFPISRPNLTFSTLTVSNMSPEDSSIYLCSVVNSLGQGGGYTFGSGTRLTVV.

The chain uses TRBV5-1 and TRBJ1-1; 9 bases line up with TRBD1. CDR1 and CDR2 from the germline V gene are SGHRS and YFSETQ. The V and J ends lost 3 bases and 7 bases, in that order; junction bases with no gene match: 7. CDR3 size: 14 residues. For the CDR3, the DNA is TGCGCCAGCAGCTCACCCACAGGGGGCCGTGAAGCTTTCTTT. It encodes CASSSPTGGREAFF.

J is TRBJ1-1 and V is TRBV6-1, with 9 bases aligning to TRBD1. Germline CDR1 MNHNS, CDR2 SASEGT. CDR3 length: 14 amino acids. Germline trimming cut 6 bases from V and 7 bases from J; bases unmatched to any gene: 9. CDR3 sequence reads: CASRQTGGTREAFF. CDR3 bases: TGTGCCAGCAGACAGACAGGGGGTACTCGTGAAGCTTTCTTT.

This rearrangement joins TRBV7-2 to TRBJ2-7; D gene unclear. There are 11 residues in the CDR3. V was shortened by 2 bases and J by 3 bases, with 2 bases between the two germline ends. CDR1 and CDR2 (germline): SGHTA, FQGNSA. The CDR3 loop reads CASSLRYEQYF. The CDR3 region has the DNA TGTGCCAGCAGCTTACGCTACGAGCAGTACTTC.

The chain links TRBV6-5 to TRBJ1-3; weak D call: TRBD1 (6 bases). The CDR3 runs 15 residues. Trimming shortened V by 4 bases and J by 3 bases, and 13 bases separated the two germline ends. Germline-derived CDR1 and CDR2 are MNHEY and SVGAGI. The CDR3 sequence: CASSLQGIVGNTIYF. CDR3 bases: TGTGCCAGCAGTTTACAGGGTATCGTTGGAAACACCATATATTTT.

This clone has only one observation. This sequence joins TRBV28 and TRBJ2-6; no reliable D call. The ends were cut back, 3 bases at V and 4 bases at J, with 7 bases in the middle. CDR3 length equals 14 residues. Per the germline V gene, CDR1 is MDHEN and CDR2 is SYDVKM. This chain's CDR3 is CASSFLQGANVLTF. The CDR3 DNA reads TGTGCCAGCAGTTTCCTACAGGGGGCCAACGTCCTGACTTTC. Filled out from reference TRBV28 and TRBJ2-6, the complete variable domain reads DVKVTQSSRYLVKRTGEKVFLECVQDMDHENMFWYRQDPGLGLRLIYFSYDVKMKEKGDIPEGYSVSREKKERFSLILESASTNQTSMYLCASSFLQGANVLTFGAGSRLTVL.